Listed below are T cell receptor beta chains from one sample, sequenced in a study of T cells in tumors after PD-1 blockade. Some clones are missing from TCRdb's copy, which holds only in-frame ones; the method was immunoSEQ multiplex PCR. Of some 20,000 clones listed, around 85% are singletons. The starting material was PBMCs, obtained after anti-PD-1 therapy. The origin of the receptors is a human donor with advanced basal cell or squamous cell carcinoma (not recorded which). Both conserved end residues are part of each CDR3. Each record gives: CDR3 DNA, CDR3 protein, clone size, D gene, V gene, CDR3 length, J gene. The D gene is left open where the match is weak. Clone size is not always given. Where it is, it says once, few, many or a class for expanded clones.

CDR3 DNA: TGTGCCAGCAGAGGGACAGTTAATGAGCAGTTCTTC; CDR3 protein: CASRGTVNEQFF; clone size: .; D gene: TRBD1; V gene: TRBV3-1/TRBV3-2; CDR3 length: 12; J gene: TRBJ2-1
CDR3 DNA: TGTGCCAGCAGTTTAGGGGGATTAACTGTTGGAAACACCATATATTTT; CDR3 protein: CASSLGGLTVGNTIYF; clone size: .; D gene: .; V gene: TRBV28; CDR3 length: 16; J gene: TRBJ1-3
CDR3 DNA: TGCGCCAGCAGCCAAGGTCCGGGACTCCCCGGCGATGAGCAGTTCTTC; CDR3 protein: CASSQGPGLPGDEQFF; clone size: .; D gene: .; V gene: TRBV4-1; CDR3 length: 16; J gene: TRBJ2-1
CDR3 DNA: TGTGCCAGCAGTTTTAGCAGCGGGGTCGGTCAAGAGACCCAGTACTTC; CDR3 protein: CASSFSSGVGQETQYF; clone size: .; D gene: TRBD2; V gene: TRBV27; CDR3 length: 16; J gene: TRBJ2-5
CDR3 DNA: TGTGCCAGCAGCTTACGGGGATCCTACGAGCAGTACTTC; CDR3 protein: CASSLRGSYEQYF; clone size: .; D gene: .; V gene: TRBV13; CDR3 length: 13; J gene: TRBJ2-7
CDR3 DNA: TGTACCAGCAGCCCCAGGGAATCACCCCTCCACTTT; CDR3 protein: CTSSPRESPLHF; clone size: .; D gene: .; V gene: TRBV6-5; CDR3 length: 12; J gene: TRBJ1-6
CDR3 DNA: TGTGCCAGCAGCTATGGCCGGGCGGGGAGCACAGATACGCAGTATTTT; CDR3 protein: CASSYGRAGSTDTQYF; clone size: .; D gene: .; V gene: TRBV7-8; CDR3 length: 16; J gene: TRBJ2-3
CDR3 DNA: TGTGCCAGCCGCAGCGAAATGAACACTGAAGCTTTCTTT; CDR3 protein: CASRSEMNTEAFF; clone size: .; D gene: .; V gene: TRBV18; CDR3 length: 13; J gene: TRBJ1-1
CDR3 DNA: TGTGCCAGCAGTCTGGGACCGAGCAATCAGCCCCAGCATTTT; CDR3 protein: CASSLGPSNQPQHF; clone size: medium-sized; D gene: .; V gene: TRBV9; CDR3 length: 14; J gene: TRBJ1-5
CDR3 DNA: TGCGCCAGCAGCCCCCTAGCGGGAATTACCTACGAGCAGTACTTC; CDR3 protein: CASSPLAGITYEQYF; clone size: .; D gene: TRBD2; V gene: TRBV5-1; CDR3 length: 15; J gene: TRBJ2-7
CDR3 DNA: TGCGCCAGCAGTCAGAGGGACAGGTCCGGGACGTATCTCTACGAGCAGTACTTC; CDR3 protein: CASSQRDRSGTYLYEQYF; clone size: .; D gene: TRBD1; V gene: TRBV23-1; CDR3 length: 18; J gene: TRBJ2-7
CDR3 DNA: TGTGCCAGCAGCTTACAGGGGGCCGGCTATGGCTACACCTTC; CDR3 protein: CASSLQGAGYGYTF; clone size: .; D gene: TRBD1; V gene: TRBV14; CDR3 length: 14; J gene: TRBJ1-2
CDR3 DNA: TGTGCCAGCAGCCCAACAGGGGAGGCCACTGAAGCTTTCTTT; CDR3 protein: CASSPTGEATEAFF; clone size: few; D gene: TRBD1; V gene: TRBV6-5; CDR3 length: 14; J gene: TRBJ1-1
CDR3 DNA: TGTGCCAGCAGCGAGTTTTTGCAGGCTGGGGCCAACGTCCTGACTTTC; CDR3 protein: CASSEFLQAGANVLTF; clone size: .; D gene: .; V gene: TRBV27; CDR3 length: 16; J gene: TRBJ2-6
CDR3 DNA: TGTGCCAGCAGTGACCGGGAGCGTATGTGCGGGGAGCTGTTTTTT; CDR3 protein: CASSDRERMCGELFF; clone size: .; D gene: .; V gene: TRBV6-4; CDR3 length: 15; J gene: TRBJ2-2
CDR3 DNA: TGTGCCAGCAGTATCAGGGGGCGCGTAATTCCTAGCGTCGCCGGGGAGCTGTTTTTT; CDR3 protein: CASSIRGRVIPSVAGELFF; clone size: .; D gene: TRBD1; V gene: TRBV28; CDR3 length: 19; J gene: TRBJ2-2
CDR3 DNA: TGTGCCAGCAAGGTCAATGCCGGTACACCCCTCCACTTT; CDR3 protein: CASKVNAGTPLHF; clone size: .; D gene: .; V gene: TRBV6-5; CDR3 length: 13; J gene: TRBJ1-6
CDR3 DNA: TGTGCCAGCTCACCATTTGCCCAGGGGGCATACGAGCAGTACTTC; CDR3 protein: CASSPFAQGAYEQYF; clone size: .; D gene: TRBD1; V gene: TRBV18; CDR3 length: 15; J gene: TRBJ2-7
CDR3 DNA: TGCAGCGCCCTCAGGGGGCAGTACGGCAATGAGCAGTTCTTC; CDR3 protein: CSALRGQYGNEQFF; clone size: .; D gene: TRBD1; V gene: TRBV29-1; CDR3 length: 14; J gene: TRBJ2-1
CDR3 DNA: TGTGCCAGCAGTATGACAGGCCGTACTAGCACAGATACGCAGTATTTT; CDR3 protein: CASSMTGRTSTDTQYF; clone size: few; D gene: .; V gene: TRBV28; CDR3 length: 16; J gene: TRBJ2-3
CDR3 DNA: TGTGCCAGCAGAAAAGGGGGGGAGGGATACAATGAGCAGTTCTTC; CDR3 protein: CASRKGGEGYNEQFF; clone size: .; D gene: .; V gene: TRBV11-3; CDR3 length: 15; J gene: TRBJ2-1
CDR3 DNA: TGTGCCAGCAGCTTACGAAGGACTAGCGGGAGTGAGACCCAGTACTTC; CDR3 protein: CASSLRRTSGSETQYF; clone size: .; D gene: TRBD2; V gene: TRBV13; CDR3 length: 16; J gene: TRBJ2-5
CDR3 DNA: TGTGCCAGCAGCTCGCACATCCCCTTGGGCAGGAGCACAGATACGCAGTATTTT; CDR3 protein: CASSSHIPLGRSTDTQYF; clone size: .; D gene: .; V gene: TRBV7-9; CDR3 length: 18; J gene: TRBJ2-3
CDR3 DNA: TGTGCCAGCACCCCCCCGGCCTTCGAGACTTATAGCTCCTACGAGCAGTACTTC; CDR3 protein: CASTPPAFETYSSYEQYF; clone size: .; D gene: .; V gene: TRBV6-4; CDR3 length: 18; J gene: TRBJ2-7
CDR3 DNA: TGTGCCAGCAGCTTGGTCCCCCGGAACACCGGGGAGCTGTTTTTT; CDR3 protein: CASSLVPRNTGELFF; clone size: .; D gene: .; V gene: TRBV5-4; CDR3 length: 15; J gene: TRBJ2-2
CDR3 DNA: TGTGCCAGCAGCCTTGGACAGGGGGCGCCGGGCTCCTACGAGCAGTACTTC; CDR3 protein: CASSLGQGAPGSYEQYF; clone size: .; D gene: TRBD1; V gene: TRBV7-9; CDR3 length: 17; J gene: TRBJ2-7
CDR3 DNA: TGTGCCAGCAGTCCAAATACCTGGACAGTTAGCCTTATGAACACTGAAGCTTTCTTT; CDR3 protein: CASSPNTWTVSLMNTEAFF; clone size: .; D gene: .; V gene: TRBV28; CDR3 length: 19; J gene: TRBJ1-1
CDR3 DNA: TGCAGTGCCACTGTTGGGGGTGGCTACACCTTC; CDR3 protein: CSATVGGGYTF; clone size: .; D gene: .; V gene: TRBV20-1; CDR3 length: 11; J gene: TRBJ1-2
CDR3 DNA: TGTGCCAGCACTGGCGGGAGGGCAACCGGGGAGCTGTTTTTT; CDR3 protein: CASTGGRATGELFF; clone size: .; D gene: TRBD2; V gene: TRBV5-8; CDR3 length: 14; J gene: TRBJ2-2
CDR3 DNA: TGTGCCAGCAGTTTTCTGGACAGGGGGCTTTTTGATTCACCCCTCCACTTT; CDR3 protein: CASSFLDRGLFDSPLHF; clone size: .; D gene: TRBD1; V gene: TRBV28; CDR3 length: 17; J gene: TRBJ1-6
CDR3 DNA: TGTGCCATCAGTGATACACAGGCCACCTCTGGAAACACCATATATTTT; CDR3 protein: CAISDTQATSGNTIYF; clone size: .; D gene: .; V gene: TRBV10-3; CDR3 length: 16; J gene: TRBJ1-3
CDR3 DNA: TGCGCCAGCAGCACGACAGGGTCTGGCGGAAACACCATATATTTT; CDR3 protein: CASSTTGSGGNTIYF; clone size: .; D gene: TRBD1; V gene: TRBV5-1; CDR3 length: 15; J gene: TRBJ1-3
CDR3 DNA: TGTGCCAGCAGCTCCCTGACAGGGGATGGTCCCCAAAGGACAGATACGCAGTATTTT; CDR3 protein: CASSSLTGDGPQRTDTQYF; clone size: .; D gene: TRBD1; V gene: TRBV7-9; CDR3 length: 19; J gene: TRBJ2-3
CDR3 DNA: TGTGCCAGCAGTTTCTCCGGGACAGGCGTATTACGCGAGCAGTACTTC; CDR3 protein: CASSFSGTGVLREQYF; clone size: .; D gene: TRBD1; V gene: TRBV6-5; CDR3 length: 16; J gene: TRBJ2-7
CDR3 DNA: TGCGCCAGCAGCTTGGTCGGGGGACTAGCGGGACGGGGTACAGATACGCAGTATTTT; CDR3 protein: CASSLVGGLAGRGTDTQYF; clone size: .; D gene: TRBD2; V gene: TRBV5-1; CDR3 length: 19; J gene: TRBJ2-3
CDR3 DNA: TGTGTCAGAAGTTGGGACAGACCCTACGAGCAGTACTTC; CDR3 protein: CVRSWDRPYEQYF; clone size: once; D gene: .; V gene: TRBV7-5; CDR3 length: 13; J gene: TRBJ2-7
CDR3 DNA: TGTGCCAGCAACCTACCCGCGAGTAATCAGCCCCAGCATTTT; CDR3 protein: CASNLPASNQPQHF; clone size: .; D gene: .; V gene: TRBV6-6; CDR3 length: 14; J gene: TRBJ1-5
CDR3 DNA: TGTGCCAGCAGTAGGACTAGGAGCCTCTACAATGAGCAGTTCTTC; CDR3 protein: CASSRTRSLYNEQFF; clone size: .; D gene: TRBD2; V gene: TRBV28; CDR3 length: 15; J gene: TRBJ2-1
CDR3 DNA: TGTGCCAGCAGCTTGCCTGGACAACACAATGAGCAGTTCTTC; CDR3 protein: CASSLPGQHNEQFF; clone size: .; D gene: .; V gene: TRBV5-5; CDR3 length: 14; J gene: TRBJ2-1
CDR3 DNA: TGTGCCAGCAGTACCTTGGGACAGGGGAGCTATGGCTACACCTTC; CDR3 protein: CASSTLGQGSYGYTF; clone size: few; D gene: TRBD1; V gene: TRBV27; CDR3 length: 15; J gene: TRBJ1-2
CDR3 DNA: TGTGCCAGCGGCCAACCGCCGACTAGCGGGAGCGAGACCCAGTACTTC; CDR3 protein: CASGQPPTSGSETQYF; clone size: .; D gene: TRBD2; V gene: TRBV5-6; CDR3 length: 16; J gene: TRBJ2-5
CDR3 DNA: TGTGCCAGCAGTGAAGAACCAGGGGAAACTGAAGCTTTCTTT; CDR3 protein: CASSEEPGETEAFF; clone size: .; D gene: .; V gene: TRBV6-1; CDR3 length: 14; J gene: TRBJ1-1
CDR3 DNA: TGTGCCAGCAGATCGGGGGAATGGCGGTTCTTC; CDR3 protein: CASRSGEWRFF; clone size: .; D gene: .; V gene: TRBV6-5; CDR3 length: 11; J gene: TRBJ2-1
CDR3 DNA: TGCAGCGTTGAAGTCGGAGGGATTAACTATGGCTACACCTTC; CDR3 protein: CSVEVGGINYGYTF; clone size: .; D gene: .; V gene: TRBV29-1; CDR3 length: 14; J gene: TRBJ1-2
CDR3 DNA: TGTGCCAGCTCCAACTCCTACGAGCAGTACTTC; CDR3 protein: CASSNSYEQYF; clone size: .; D gene: .; V gene: TRBV28; CDR3 length: 11; J gene: TRBJ2-7
CDR3 DNA: TGTGCCAGCAGTTATGACGATTATAATTCACCCCTCCACTTT; CDR3 protein: CASSYDDYNSPLHF; clone size: few; D gene: .; V gene: TRBV27; CDR3 length: 14; J gene: TRBJ1-6
CDR3 DNA: TGTGCCAGCAGCCGCAAGCGGGACTCCTACGAGCAGTACTTC; CDR3 protein: CASSRKRDSYEQYF; clone size: few; D gene: TRBD2; V gene: TRBV11-3; CDR3 length: 14; J gene: TRBJ2-7
CDR3 DNA: TGTGCCAGCAGCCGAAGACCAGTAGCGAGGGAGGCCCAGTACTTC; CDR3 protein: CASSRRPVAREAQYF; clone size: .; D gene: .; V gene: TRBV3-1/TRBV3-2; CDR3 length: 15; J gene: TRBJ2-5
CDR3 DNA: TGTGCCAGCAGCTGGGGACCTGATCAGCCCCAGCATTTT; CDR3 protein: CASSWGPDQPQHF; clone size: .; D gene: .; V gene: TRBV5-6; CDR3 length: 13; J gene: TRBJ1-5
CDR3 DNA: TGTGCCAGCAGGCCTACGGGACACCTAGGACCGGGGAATTTT; CDR3 protein: CASRPTGHLGPGNF; clone size: .; D gene: .; V gene: TRBV7-9; CDR3 length: 14; J gene: TRBJ1-3
CDR3 DNA: TGTGCCAGCAGTTACCATGGGGGGTATGGCTACACCTTC; CDR3 protein: CASSYHGGYGYTF; clone size: .; D gene: .; V gene: TRBV6-5; CDR3 length: 13; J gene: TRBJ1-2
CDR3 DNA: TGTGCCAGCAGTTTACAGCGGGAGAACGCCAATGAGCAGTTCTTC; CDR3 protein: CASSLQRENANEQFF; clone size: once; D gene: TRBD2; V gene: TRBV6-5; CDR3 length: 15; J gene: TRBJ2-1
CDR3 DNA: TGTGCCAGCAGTGGGTCTTGGGCTGAAGCTTTCTTT; CDR3 protein: CASSGSWAEAFF; clone size: .; D gene: .; V gene: TRBV12-3/TRBV12-4; CDR3 length: 12; J gene: TRBJ1-1
CDR3 DNA: TGCGCCAGCAGCCGACTAGCGGGAGGCGGCGAGCAGTACTTC; CDR3 protein: CASSRLAGGGEQYF; clone size: once; D gene: TRBD2; V gene: TRBV5-1; CDR3 length: 14; J gene: TRBJ2-7